The 21 T cell receptor beta chains given below trace back to one sample, sequenced in a study of technical replicates of blood from a few donors. Sequenced by immunoSEQ multiplex PCR; TCRdb stores in-frame clones only, minus some. The sample lists around 49,000 clones, 95% to 96% occurring once. Source material: T cells isolated from PBMCs. The receptors here all came from a human donor in good health.

V is TRBV11-2 and J is TRBJ1-4; D ambiguous. Germline V gene data show CDR1 as SGHAT and CDR2 as FQNNGV. This CDR3 contains 12 residues. The V gene lost 5 bases and the J gene lost 8 bases, with 9 bases spanning the gap. The CDR3 is CASSLSGEKLFF. Here the CDR3 DNA reads TGTGCCAGCAGCCTAAGCGGGGAAAAACTGTTTTTT.

The chain joins TRBV25-1 to TRBJ1-2; D may be TRBD1 (6 bases). Looked up from germline, CDR1 is MGHDK and CDR2 is SYGVNS. The V gene lost 1 base and the J gene lost 5 bases, with 20 bases spanning the gap. There are 17 residues in the CDR3. The CDR3 DNA reads TGTGCCAGCAGTGAATGGGGTCCCCAAGGGGGGGTATATGGCTACACCTTC. This translates into CASSEWGPQGGVYGYTF.

CDR3 region: CASSLHQKLFF. The DNA for the CDR3 is TGTGCCAGCAGCTTACATCAAAAACTGTTTTTT. V is TRBV7-9 and J is TRBJ1-4, with D uncertain. Germline V CDR1 and CDR2: SEHNR, FQNEAQ (reference sequence). V lost 2 bases and J 9 bases, leaving 4 bases between the germline ends. This CDR3 comprises 11 residues.

CDR3 residues: CASSAGGYEQYF. The CDR3, as DNA: TGTGCCAGCAGCGCCGGGGGCTACGAGCAGTACTTC. The chain employs TRBV7-3 and TRBJ2-7, with D possibly being TRBD2 (6 bases). The ends were cut back, 5 bases at V and 3 bases at J, with 8 bases in the middle. The CDR3 loop spans 12 amino acids. The V gene's germline CDR1 is SGHTA and CDR2 FQGTGA.

The genes are TRBV9 and TRBJ1-2, with 10 bases fitting TRBD1. V was clipped by 0 bases and J by 2 bases; unmatched bases: 1. The CDR3 is 15 residues long. CDR1 and CDR2 (germline): SGDLS, YYNGEE. The CDR3 region has the DNA TGTGCCAGCAGCGTAGAGGGACAGGGGAACTATGGCTACACCTTC. Translating it yields CASSVEGQGNYGYTF. The full variable domain, with the rest looked up from reference TRBV9 and TRBJ1-2, is DSGVTQTPKHLITATGQRVTLRCSPRSGDLSVYWYQQSLDQGLQFLIQYYNGEERAKGNILERFSAQQFPDLHSELNLSSLELGDSALYFCASSVEGQGNYGYTFGSGTRLTVV.

The chain has TRBV6-5 and TRBJ2-7; D remains ambiguous. The CDR3 has 14 amino acids. CDR1 MNHEY and CDR2 SVGAGI come from the germline V gene. V lost 5 bases, J lost 2 bases, and 13 bases lay in between. In nucleotides, the CDR3 is TGTGCCAGCAGTAGCAGCGTCCTTCCCTACGAGCAGTACTTC. Translation: CASSSSVLPYEQYF.

V gene TRBV5-6 combines with J gene TRBJ1-5; D perhaps matches TRBD1 (6 bases). V lost 1 base and J lost 6, with 11 bases in between. Germline CDR1 is SGHDT and CDR2 is YYEEEE. CDR3 length: 14 residues. In DNA form, the CDR3 reads TGTGCCAGCAGCTTGCAGGGAGGGGGTCAGCCCCAGCATTTT. It specifies CASSLQGGGQPQHF.

The chain recombines TRBV7-3 with TRBJ1-1, with 7 bases identical to TRBD1. Unmatched junction bases numbered 4, after V lost 5 bases and J lost 1 base. Germline CDR1 and CDR2: SGHTA and FQGTGA. CDR3 size: 14 residues. The chain's CDR3 is CASSATGRNTEAFF. The CDR3 nucleotides are TGTGCCAGCAGCGCGACAGGGCGGAACACTGAAGCTTTCTTT. The whole variable domain, remainder taken from reference TRBV7-3 and TRBJ1-1, is GAGVSQTPSNKVTEKGKYVELRCDPISGHTALYWYRQSLGQGPEFLIYFQGTGAADDSGLPNDRFFAVRPEGSVSTLKIQRTERGDSAVYLCASSATGRNTEAFFGQGTRLTVV.

As for this clone: One end of the junction does not line up with germline, which may come from a read error. The chain couples TRBV11-2 to TRBJ2-2, with D perhaps matching TRBD1 (8 bases). The CDR3 is made up of 18 amino acids. The V gene's germline CDR1 is SGHAT and CDR2 FQNNGV. The DNA for the CDR3 is TGTGCCAGCAGGTTAGGGTCAGGGGGCGCGGGAGCCACCGGGGAGCTGTTTTTT. Its translation is CASRLGSGGAGATGELFF.

V usage is TRBV15 and J usage is TRBJ2-7; tentative D call: TRBD1 (5 bases). The CDR3 is 13 residues long. Germline CDR1 is LNHNV and CDR2 is YYDKDF (reference sequence). V gave up 9 bases and J gave up 3 bases, with 15 bases separating them. CDR3 nucleotides: TGTGCCACGAGTCAGGGTCTCGGCTACGAGCAGTACTTC. Its translation is CATSQGLGYEQYF.

The chain has TRBV19 and TRBJ2-1; D not certain. The CDR3 is made up of 15 amino acids. The V end was cut by 4 bases, the J end by 0 bases, with 10 bases between. CDR1 LNHDA and CDR2 SQIVND come from the germline V gene (reference sequence). This CDR3 is CASSKAESSYNEQFF. DNA for the CDR3: TGTGCCAGTAGTAAGGCGGAGAGCTCCTACAATGAGCAGTTCTTC. The full variable domain, its missing parts supplied by reference TRBV19 and TRBJ2-1, is DGGITQSPKYLFRKEGQNVTLSCEQNLNHDAMYWYRQDPGQGLRLIYYSQIVNDFQKGDIAEGYSVSREKKESFPLTVTSAQKNPTAFYLCASSKAESSYNEQFFGPGTRLTVL.

V gene TRBV6-1 combines with J gene TRBJ2-7; D ambiguous. This CDR3 spans 14 amino acids. The ends were cut back, 2 bases at V and 0 bases at J, with 8 bases in the middle. CDR1 is MNHNS and CDR2 is SASEGT in the germline V gene. The CDR3 DNA follows: TGTGCCAGCAGTGAATTCGGTAGCTCCTACGAGCAGTACTTC. Its protein is CASSEFGSSYEQYF.

The V gene is TRBV27, the J gene TRBJ1-1; 8 bases fit TRBD1. CDR3 length equals 19 residues. Trimming removed 6 bases from V and 0 bases from J; junction bases left unmatched: 18. Germline V gene sequence: CDR1 MNHEY, CDR2 SMNVEV (reference sequence). The CDR3 loop reads CASRRGPRGPESMNTEAFF. The CDR3 bases are TGTGCCAGCAGGCGAGGTCCCAGGGGGCCTGAGTCAATGAACACTGAAGCTTTCTTT.

The CDR3 spells CASSQDQIATNEKLFF. CDR3 DNA: TGCGCCAGCAGCCAAGACCAGATTGCAACTAATGAAAAACTGTTTTTT. The gene calls are TRBV4-3 and TRBJ1-4, with D unclear. The CDR3 sequence is 16 residues long. Trimming left V 0 bases short and J 0 bases short, with 8 bases between. Germline values: CDR1 LGHNA, CDR2 YSLEER.

J is TRBJ1-5 and V is TRBV28; no firm D call. Germline loops: CDR1 MDHEN, CDR2 SYDVKM. This CDR3 spans 11 amino acids. V lost 5 bases and J 7 bases, leaving 6 bases between the germline ends. Here the CDR3 reads CASSPGQPQHF. The CDR3 region has the DNA TGTGCCAGCAGTCCGGGGCAGCCCCAGCATTTT.

CDR3 in DNA: TGTGCCAGCAGCGGGACAGCCGGTTTAGAAAAACTGTTTTTT. Translating it yields CASSGTAGLEKLFF. The rearrangement joins TRBV9 to TRBJ1-4, with D possibly TRBD1 on 6 matching bases. Looked up from germline, CDR1 is SGDLS and CDR2 is YYNGEE. The CDR3 has 14 residues. V was clipped by 3 bases and J by 8 bases, with 14 bases between them.

The rearrangement links TRBV2 to TRBJ2-7, with D possibly being TRBD2 (6 bases). Looked up from germline, CDR1 is SNHLY and CDR2 is FYNNEI. The CDR3 has 16 residues. V was pared by 5 bases and J by 0 bases, with 17 bases between. The CDR3 loop is CASSQHLAESSYEQYF. As DNA, the CDR3 is TGTGCCAGCAGTCAACACTTAGCGGAAAGCTCCTACGAGCAGTACTTC.

The V call is TRBV6-1, the J call TRBJ2-6; TRBD2 is a possible D gene (5 bases). V dropped 2 bases and J dropped 1 base, with 9 bases sitting between them. CDR1 is MNHNS and CDR2 is SASEGT in the germline V gene. The CDR3 has 16 amino acids. The DNA for the CDR3 is TGTGCCAGCAGTGAAACTAGTCTTTCTGGGGCCAACGTCCTGACTTTC. It is translated as CASSETSLSGANVLTF.

CDR3 residues: CASSLSGTGLNEQYF. DNA for the CDR3: TGTGCCAGCAGTTTGTCCGGGACAGGGCTTAACGAGCAGTACTTC. This sequence joins TRBV27 and TRBJ2-7; 9 bases align to TRBD1. Germline V gene data show CDR1 as MNHEY and CDR2 as SMNVEV (reference sequence). V gave up 3 bases and J gave up 5 bases; unmatched junction bases: 8. The CDR3 spans 15 residues.

This chain links TRBV28 with TRBJ2-7, with 8 nucleotides matching TRBD2. The CDR3 totals 14 residues. Germline CDR1 MDHEN, CDR2 SYDVKM. Unmatched junction bases numbered 6, after V lost 5 bases and J lost 3 bases. The CDR3 region is CASSGTGGVYEQYF. The CDR3 DNA is TGTGCCAGCAGTGGGACGGGAGGGGTCTACGAGCAGTACTTC. The complete variable domain, with remaining parts taken from reference TRBV28 and TRBJ2-7, reads DVKVTQSSRYLVKRTGEKVFLECVQDMDHENMFWYRQDPGLGLRLIYFSYDVKMKEKGDIPEGYSVSREKKERFSLILESASTNQTSMYLCASSGTGGVYEQYFGPGTRLTVT.

V gene TRBV28 combines with J gene TRBJ1-2, with 10 bases that match TRBD1. Germline values: CDR1 MDHEN, CDR2 SYDVKM. This CDR3 region has 15 residues. V dropped 5 bases and J dropped 1; count of bases not matched to a gene: 4. The CDR3 nucleotides read TGTGCCAGCAGTGAGACAGGGGGCTATAACTATGGCTACACCTTC. Protein sequence: CASSETGGYNYGYTF.